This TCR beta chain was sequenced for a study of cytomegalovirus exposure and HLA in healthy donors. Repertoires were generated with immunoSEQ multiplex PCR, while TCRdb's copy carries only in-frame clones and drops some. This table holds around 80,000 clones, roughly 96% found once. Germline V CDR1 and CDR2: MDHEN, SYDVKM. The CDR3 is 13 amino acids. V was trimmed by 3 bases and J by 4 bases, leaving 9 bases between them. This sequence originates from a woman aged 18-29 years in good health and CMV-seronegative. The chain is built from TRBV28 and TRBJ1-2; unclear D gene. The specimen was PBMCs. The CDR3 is CASSFGVTYGYTF. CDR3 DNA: TGTGCCAGCAGTTTCGGGGTTACCTATGGCTACACCTTC.